This TCR beta chain comes out of a study of Graves' ophthalmopathy and Graves' hyperthyroidism. General study results and limits: The authors also found most expanded thyroid clonotypes above 0.001 frequency in blood. Sensitivity of approximately 66% and specificity of 72% to 80% were achieved by the model that predicted ophthalmopathy progression.

In this sample, this clonotype turned up many times. What it binds is not known. RNA transcripts yielded amplified TCR beta CDR3 regions. First-round RT-PCR relied on HTBI primers, and a second-round multiplex PCR came next. TCRdb re-analysed the multiplex PCR reads in MiXCR, keeping a single row per CDR3 protein. The sample lists around 1.1 million distinct CDR3 sequences; about 38% were seen once. Trimming took 6 bases from V and 0 from J, leaving 11 bases between them. Germline-derived CDR1 and CDR2 are SNHLY and FYNNEI. CDR3 length: 14 amino acids. The sequenced sample consisted of peripheral blood or thyroid tissue (not recorded which). This chain uses TRBV2 with TRBJ1-2; D not certain. This clonotype was obtained from an adult man with Graves' hyperthyroidism. The CDR3, as DNA: TGTGCCAGCAGGGATACCCAGGCTAACTATGGCTACACCTTC. It specifies CASRDTQANYGYTF. Full variable domain (rest looked up from reference TRBV2 and TRBJ1-2): EPEVTQTPSHQVTQMGQEVILRCVPISNHLYFYWYRQILGQKVEFLVSFYNNEISEKSEIFDDQFSVERPDGSNFTLKIRSTKLEDSAMYFCASRDTQANYGYTFGSGTRLTVV.